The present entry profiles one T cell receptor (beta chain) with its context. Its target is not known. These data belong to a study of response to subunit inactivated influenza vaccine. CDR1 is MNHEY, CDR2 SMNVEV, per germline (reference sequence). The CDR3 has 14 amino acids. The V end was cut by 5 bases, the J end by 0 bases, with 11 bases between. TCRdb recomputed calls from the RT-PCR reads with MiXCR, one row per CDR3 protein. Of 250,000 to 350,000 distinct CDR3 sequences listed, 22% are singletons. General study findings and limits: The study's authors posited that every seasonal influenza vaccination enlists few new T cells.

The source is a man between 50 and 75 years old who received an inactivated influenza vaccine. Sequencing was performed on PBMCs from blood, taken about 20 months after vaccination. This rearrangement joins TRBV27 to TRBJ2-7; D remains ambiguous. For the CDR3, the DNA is TGTGCCAGCAGTGAGATTGATAGCTCCTACGAGCAGTACTTC. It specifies CASSEIDSSYEQYF.